This T cell receptor (beta chain) was retrieved from a study of shared clonotypes between healthy human individuals. Deep was the level used in running the assay. Clones were sequenced by immunoSEQ multiplex PCR, and TCRdb holds only the in-frame ones, with some missing. The sample lists around 430,000 clones, 79% seen once, with about 12% in the top ten. The J segment lost 5 bases and the V segment lost 4 bases, leaving 13 bases of the junction unmatched. Germline CDR1 and CDR2: LGHNA and YNFKEQ. There are 17 residues in the CDR3. The sequence derives from a woman aged 35 to 49 in good health. Some clones in this sample may be carry-over from other donors' samples. Sequenced material: PBMCs. The V call is TRBV4-2, the J call TRBJ2-1; 8 bases are shared with TRBD2. The CDR3 reads CASSRGLALGYDNEQFF. CDR3 DNA sequence: TGTGCCAGCAGCCGAGGACTAGCTTTAGGGTATGACAATGAGCAGTTCTTC.